This T cell receptor beta chain stems from a study of blood T cells in healthy people across ages. Study outcomes and limitations: Per million T cells, TCR beta diversity dropped roughly linearly as age increased. Naive and antigen-experienced cells could not be conclusively compared, given unsorted PBMCs. Donors of long life had a larger count of naive CD4+ cells and greater diversity than aged donors.

Then a second PCR, running about 6 to 12 cycles, was carried out with a sample-barcoded 5' primer and a J-beta primer mix. TCRdb passed the 5' RACE reads through MiXCR, listing each CDR3 protein once. The profile shows around 580,000 distinct CDR3 sequences, more than 45% of them singletons. V was trimmed by 6 bases and J by 4 bases, leaving 15 bases between them. The CDR3 totals 14 residues. Germline V gives CDR1 DFQATT, CDR2 SNEGSKA (reference sequence). Total RNA extraction produced at least 5 micrograms (per sample) for the study. In its sample, this clonotype was seen a few times. No antigen is known for it.

This sequence was found in a man older than 75 in good health. The chain joins TRBV20-1 to TRBJ1-4; TRBD1 is a possible D gene (5 bases). Sequenced material: blood. In DNA form, the CDR3 reads TGCAGTGCCCCGCCGGGACCGATTAATGAAAAACTGTTTTTT. It is translated as CSAPPGPINEKLFF.